The TCR beta chain under discussion was sequenced for a study of identifying expanded T cells in peripheral blood. As for this clone: Antigen unknown.

During the collection period, no donor immune events like infections were recorded. Profiling relied on immunoSEQ multiplex PCR, and the TCRdb table lists in-frame clones only, not all of them. The sample carries 100,000 or so clones, roughly 89% recorded once. The V gene lost 1 base and the J gene lost 8 bases, with 22 bases spanning the gap. The CDR3 is 17 amino acids. The germline V gene has CDR1 LGHNA and CDR2 YSLEER. Broader study findings: Approximately 1.2 clones differed between technical replicates, versus about 15 and 19 over time. Across healthy donors, higher total template counts meant significantly greater roughly 2-week count variance.

This sequence was found in a person aged 18 to 75 in good health. The specimen was blood. The chain has TRBV4-3 and TRBJ2-3; TRBD1 or TRBD2 may be the D gene (6 bases each). The CDR3 loop reads CASSQAGEEGDDSTQYF. The CDR3 coding sequence is TGCGCCAGCAGCCAAGCAGGGGAGGAGGGGGACGACAGTACGCAGTATTTT.